A single sample gave rise to the 9 T cell receptor beta chains below, sequenced in a study of beta chain features in type 1 diabetes. The study reverse transcribed the entire isolated RNA, so it sequenced expressed TCRB transcripts. The assay was immunoSEQ multiplex PCR, and TCRdb's table has in-frame clones only and misses some. The sample holds hundreds of thousands of clones, roughly 15% seen once. Sequenced input: naive CD4+ T cells from blood. The receptors come from a man aged 18-30 years in good health.

This clone was found a few times. The chain employs TRBV5-1 and TRBJ2-7; TRBD1 aligns across 9 bases. CDR3 length: 15 residues. Trimming took 5 bases from V and 3 from J; bases not matched to a gene: 9. The germline CDR1 and CDR2 sequences are SGHRS and YFSETQ. CDR3 nucleotides: TGCGCCAGCAGACCCGGGACAGGGCAATACTACGAGCAGTACTTC. This codes for CASRPGTGQYYEQYF.

The gene calls are TRBV6-5 and TRBJ1-1; unclear D gene. Germline assignment: CDR1 MNHEY and CDR2 SVGAGI. V shed 6 bases and J shed 5 bases, with 7 bases lying between them. The CDR3 sequence is 11 residues long. As DNA, the CDR3 is TGTGCCAGCAGGTCTGAAACTGAAGCTTTCTTT. Its protein product is CASRSETEAFF.

The chain employs TRBV10-3 and TRBJ2-7; the match to TRBD2 covers 7 bases. CDR3 length: 13 residues. CDR1 ENHRY and CDR2 SYGVKD come from the germline V gene. The V segment lost 10 bases and the J segment 2 bases; nucleotides outside the gene matches: 8. The CDR3 region is CATALGGTYEQYF. Written as DNA, the CDR3 is TGTGCCACCGCCTTGGGGGGGACCTACGAGCAGTACTTC.

CDR3 bases: TGTGCCAGCAGCCCCGCGGCTACTAGAGATACGCAGTATTTT. Its translation is CASSPAATRDTQYF. The chain has TRBV7-3 and TRBJ2-3; TRBD2 might be the D (5 bases). The CDR3 consists of 14 residues. CDR1 is SGHTA, CDR2 FQGTGA, per germline. Trimming cost V 5 bases and J 5 bases, with 14 bases left between them.

This clone was detected only a few times. This rearrangement joins TRBV5-1 to TRBJ2-3; TRBD2 matches at 11 bases. J lost 5 bases, V lost 0 bases, and 5 bases had no gene match. The CDR3 consists of 16 residues. Germline-derived CDR1 and CDR2 are SGHRS and YFSETQ. The CDR3 DNA reads TGCGCCAGCAGCTTGGTTCTAGCGGGGGGCCAAGATACGCAGTATTTT. Its protein product is CASSLVLAGGQDTQYF.

This clone was counted only a few times. The rearrangement links TRBV5-1 to TRBJ1-1; the match to TRBD1 covers 9 bases. The germline gives CDR1 SGHRS, CDR2 YFSETQ. V was clipped by 3 bases and J by 5 bases; unmatched bases: 5. The CDR3 runs to 14 residues. In DNA form, the CDR3 reads TGCGCCAGCAGCTCACAGGGGGCGGGAACTGAAGCTTTCTTT. This codes for CASSSQGAGTEAFF.

The chain carries TRBV29-1 and TRBJ2-7; 10 nucleotides line up with TRBD1. V dropped 7 bases and J dropped 1; count of bases not matched to a gene: 7. Germline CDR1 SQVTM, CDR2 ANQGSEA. This CDR3 spans 14 amino acids. CDR3 nucleotides: TGCAGCGCATCCCGGGACAGGGGATCCTACGAGCAGTACTTC. It codes for CSASRDRGSYEQYF.

This clone was counted a few times. This same CDR3 is encoded by further DNA sequences in the sample. This chain connects TRBV28 to TRBJ1-3; no clear D gene. The CDR3 covers 12 residues. Germline lookup yields CDR1 MDHEN and CDR2 SYDVKM. V was cut by 3 bases and J by 4 bases, with 4 bases left in between. The CDR3 bases are TGTGCCAGCAGTTTTGGGGGAAACACCATATATTTT. Residues: CASSFGGNTIYF.

The sample holds a few counts of this clone. This sequence joins TRBV10-3 and TRBJ2-3; no reliable D call. This CDR3 has 20 residues. Germline CDR1 is ENHRY and CDR2 is SYGVKD. Trimming cost V 4 bases and J 2 bases, with 28 bases left between them. The CDR3 DNA follows: TGTGCCATCAGTGGGGTATCGGTTTGGGCGGCACCATTGCACACAGATACGCAGTATTTT. Its protein is CAISGVSVWAAPLHTDTQYF.